Included here is one TCR beta chain sequence, with context. No antigen is known for it. One end of the junction varies from germline; a read error may be responsible. The data were taken from a study of T cell repertoires in cytomegalovirus infection. Study summary: As its CMV epitopes, the study selected recently identified HLA-C-restricted and well-studied HLA-B-restricted targets. It was the public TCR beta signatures that indicated both CMV infection and matching HLA type.

Study-wide results and limits: Adding up the frequency of public TCR beta families identified people who carried CMV plus the relevant HLA. Dominant in the ex vivo response were TCR beta clonotypes restricted by HLA-C and specific for CMV.

Each CDR3 protein is one row after TCRdb ran MiXCR on the reads. The table records about 63,000 distinct CDR3 sequences, 20% to 25% of them present only once. Germline V gene data show CDR1 as SGHTA and CDR2 as FQGNSA. The CDR3 loop spans 14 amino acids. The material sequenced was CD8+ T cells from cultured PBMCs, taken from culture after CMV antigen stimulation. This TCR was sampled from a human donor in good health (CMV status not recorded). Some clones in this sample may be carry-over from other donors' samples. The chain carries TRBV7-2 and TRBJ1-1; D unresolved. CDR3 protein: CVSSPSRGRTEAFF. CDR3 sequence (DNA): TGTGTCAGCAGCCCTTCCCGGGGTCGTACTGAAGCTTTCTTT.